A selection of T cell receptor beta chains follows, all from one sample in a study of memory CD4+ T cells and cytomegalovirus serostatus. The assay was immunoSEQ multiplex PCR, and TCRdb's table has in-frame clones only and misses some. The data show fewer than 50,000 clones, over 60% seen once. Sequencing was done on a sample of memory CD4+ T cells from blood. The source is an adult in good health and CMV-seronegative. The CDR3 runs from the conserved cysteine through the conserved F or W. D genes are given only for firm matches. Clone size is shown for a subset of rows, as once, few, many or a class of expanded clone.

clone_size	v_call	j_call	d_call	cdr3_nt	cdr3_aa
-	TRBV28	TRBJ1-1	-	TGTGCCAGCAGAGGGTCAGGGGAGGCGAGCACTGAAGCTTTCTTT	CASRGSGEASTEAFF
-	TRBV19	TRBJ1-5	-	TGTGCCAGTAGAGCACAGCTCGAAATCAATCAGCCCCAGCATTTT	CASRAQLEINQPQHF
-	TRBV7-9	TRBJ2-1	TRBD2	TGTGCCAGCAGCCCCTTCCGGGGACTAACCTACAATGAGCAGTTCTTC	CASSPFRGLTYNEQFF
-	TRBV4-3	TRBJ2-3	-	TGCGCCAGCAGCCAGACTAGCACAGATACGCAGTATTTT	CASSQTSTDTQYF
few	TRBV7-2	TRBJ2-7	-	TGTGCCAGCAGCCGGGCGGCAGGGCCCTACGAGCAGTACTTC	CASSRAAGPYEQYF
-	TRBV5-1	TRBJ1-1	-	TGCGCCAGCAGCTTGGCAGGGGCCCTTCTGAACACTGAAGCTTTCTTT	CASSLAGALLNTEAFF
-	TRBV6-5	TRBJ1-5	-	TGTGCCAGCAGTTACGGACTCAATCAGCCCCAGCATTTT	CASSYGLNQPQHF
few	TRBV11-2	TRBJ2-3	-	TGTGCCAGCAGCGCCCGGGACATAGCAGATACGCAGTATTTT	CASSARDIADTQYF
-	TRBV27	TRBJ2-2	-	TGTGCCAGCAGTTTAGTAGCCGCCGGGGAGCTGTTTTTT	CASSLVAAGELFF
-	TRBV10-2	TRBJ2-5	-	TGCGCCAGCAGGGACGGGACTGAGCGCGCCCAGTACTTC	CASRDGTERAQYF
-	TRBV28	TRBJ1-2	TRBD1	TGTGCCAGCACCACCGACAGGGGAGTGGGCTACACCTTC	CASTTDRGVGYTF
-	TRBV5-8	TRBJ2-7	-	TGTGCCAGCAGCTCTCGGGTGGGGGCGTACGAGCAGTACTTC	CASSSRVGAYEQYF
-	TRBV6-6	TRBJ2-4	-	TGTGCCAGCAGTTCTCAAGACCTGGCCAAAAACATTCAGTACTTC	CASSSQDLAKNIQYF
-	TRBV5-1	TRBJ2-7	-	TGCGCCAGCAGCTTTCAGGGAAACTACGAGCAGTACTTC	CASSFQGNYEQYF
-	TRBV4-3	TRBJ2-5	-	TGCGCCAGCAGCGAGCGGCTACAAGAGACCCAGTACTTC	CASSERLQETQYF